The 11 T cell receptor beta chains below come from one sample, sequenced in a study of post-analysis software for immune sequencing data. These receptors have no known antigen. cDNA libraries of TCR beta carried unique molecular identifiers. TCRdb processed the PCR reads anew with MiXCR; each CDR3 protein has one entry. The table includes approximately 350,000 distinct CDR3 sequences, approximately 38% detected once. Whole-study findings and limits: TRBV5-6, TRBV5-1 and TRBV20-1 belonged to a set of roughly 5 TRBV segments that were more frequent in patients than controls.

Sequenced material: blood. These receptor sequences come from a girl between 10 and 17 years old with multiple sclerosis.

This chain uses TRBV6-5 with TRBJ2-2, with TRBD1 matching over 9 bases. Germline V lookup: CDR1 MNHEY, CDR2 SVGAGI. The CDR3 has 15 amino acids. The V and J ends lost 5 bases and 7 bases, in that order; junction bases with no gene match: 8. The chain's CDR3 is CASSLNRGPNGELFF. The CDR3 DNA reads as TGTGCCAGCAGTCTCAACAGGGGGCCGAACGGGGAGCTGTTTTTT.

V gene TRBV12-3 or TRBV12-4 combines with J gene TRBJ1-2, with TRBD1 as a possible D gene (6 bases). V was pared by 3 bases and J by 2 bases, with 10 bases between. The CDR3 totals 14 residues. This chain's CDR3 is CASSFGGHNYGYTF. The CDR3 DNA is TGTGCCAGCAGTTTTGGGGGACACAACTATGGCTACACCTTC.

This rearrangement joins TRBV7-2 to TRBJ2-5, with TRBD1 matching over 8 bases. V dropped 5 bases and J dropped 2; count of bases not matched to a gene: 7. Germline V gene sequence: CDR1 SGHTA, CDR2 FQGNSA. This CDR3 comprises 15 residues. The CDR3, as DNA: TGTGCCAGCAGCCCACGACAGGGGAGGCAAGAGACCCAGTACTTC. It codes for CASSPRQGRQETQYF.

This clonotype was seen only once. This chain connects TRBV6-2 or TRBV6-3 to TRBJ1-5; possible D gene TRBD1, 5 bases. Between the trimmed V and J ends, which lost 0 bases and 3 bases, there was a span of 12 bases. CDR1 and CDR2 from the germline V gene are MNHEY and SVGEGT. The CDR3 runs to 16 residues. CDR3 sequence reads: CASSYSMQGINQPQHF. CDR3 nucleotides: TGTGCCAGCAGTTACTCGATGCAGGGCATCAATCAGCCCCAGCATTTT.

This clonotype occurred many times. The V gene is TRBV6-5, the J gene TRBJ2-3; D remains unclear. Deletions cut 2 bases from V and 2 bases from J, with 17 bases between. CDR1 MNHEY and CDR2 SVGAGI come from the germline V gene. CDR3 length: 17 amino acids. CDR3 protein: CASSYERSWANTDTQYF. The DNA for the CDR3 is TGTGCCAGCAGTTACGAACGGTCATGGGCGAACACAGATACGCAGTATTTT.

This chain uses TRBV7-9 with TRBJ2-5; D might be TRBD1 (5 bases). Near its end, the DNA agrees better with TRBJ2-7, so the J call may be wrong. The CDR3 totals 15 residues. Germline V gene sequence: CDR1 SEHNR, CDR2 FQNEAQ (reference sequence). In DNA form, the CDR3 reads TGTGCCAGCAGCTTAGCGGCAGGGAATTCCTACGAGCAGTACTTC. This translates into CASSLAAGNSYEQYF.

The table lists this clonotype with a few counts. The rearrangement uses TRBV12-3 or TRBV12-4 and TRBJ2-1; D may be TRBD2 (6 bases). This CDR3 is built from 16 residues. The V and J ends lost 6 bases and 0 bases respectively, with 15 bases between them. The CDR3 coding sequence is TGTGCCAGCAGGCTCGGGAGTGGGAGCTCCTACAATGAGCAGTTCTTC. It yields the protein CASRLGSGSSYNEQFF.

With regard to this clonotype: One junction end does not reproduce the germline sequence, and a read error may be involved. V gene TRBV7-2 combines with J gene TRBJ2-3; D might be TRBD2 (5 bases). Germline V lookup: CDR1 SGHTA, CDR2 FQGNSA. The CDR3 extends over 14 amino acids. The CDR3 DNA is TGTGCCATCAGCTTAACGGGGATCGCAGATACGCAGTATTTT. It is translated as CAISLTGIADTQYF.

This sequence joins TRBV20-1 and TRBJ1-2, with D unclear. The CDR3 has 13 amino acids. V dropped 1 base and J dropped 2 bases, with 8 bases sitting between them. Germline V gene sequence: CDR1 DFQATT, CDR2 SNEGSKA (reference sequence). The CDR3 reads CSARAGTNYGYTF. CDR3 in DNA: TGCAGTGCTAGAGCAGGAACCAACTATGGCTACACCTTC.

This clonotype was recorded a few times. This chain connects TRBV5-1 to TRBJ2-7, with TRBD1 identical over 7 bases. Germline trimming cut 5 bases from V and 0 bases from J; bases unmatched to any gene: 8. The CDR3 loop spans 15 amino acids. The germline V gene has CDR1 SGHRS and CDR2 YFSETQ. The CDR3 DNA sequence: TGCGCCAGCAGTTCAGGGACAGTGAGCTCCTACGAGCAGTACTTC. It is translated as CASSSGTVSSYEQYF.

This clonotype was observed a handful of times. This chain joins TRBV4-3 and TRBJ2-3; 7 nucleotides agree with TRBD1. Trimming took 0 bases from V and 5 from J; bases not matched to a gene: 5. Germline CDR1 LGHNA, CDR2 YSLEER. This CDR3 is 15 amino acids long. In DNA form, the CDR3 reads TGCGCCAGCAGCCAAGAAGGTAGGGGGCGAGATACGCAGTATTTT. Protein product: CASSQEGRGRDTQYF.